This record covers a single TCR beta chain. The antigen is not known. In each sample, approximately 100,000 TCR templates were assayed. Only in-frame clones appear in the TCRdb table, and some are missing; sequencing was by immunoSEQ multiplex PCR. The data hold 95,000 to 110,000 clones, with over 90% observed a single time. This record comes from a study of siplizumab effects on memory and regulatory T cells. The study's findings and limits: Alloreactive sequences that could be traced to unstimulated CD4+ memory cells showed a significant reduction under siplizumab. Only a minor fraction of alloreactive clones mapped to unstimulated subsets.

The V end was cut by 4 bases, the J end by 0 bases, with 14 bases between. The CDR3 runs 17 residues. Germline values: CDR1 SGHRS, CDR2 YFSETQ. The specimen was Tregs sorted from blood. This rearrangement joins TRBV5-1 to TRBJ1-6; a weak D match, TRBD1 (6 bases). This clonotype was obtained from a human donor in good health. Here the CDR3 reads CASSTGTPHSYNSPLHF. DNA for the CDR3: TGCGCCAGCAGCACTGGGACACCTCACTCCTATAATTCACCCCTCCACTTT.